This entry lists 2 T cell receptor beta chains sequenced from one sample in a study of T cells expressing NK-cell markers. TCRdb reanalyzed the 5' RACE reads and collapses them to one entry per CDR3 protein, without DNA. The repertoire table contains under 200,000 distinct CDR3 sequences. The sample comprised blood T cells: a sorted CD56 or NKG2C T cell subset, CD4+ or CD8+ T cells, or bulk PBMC T cells (not recorded which). The receptor source for this set is a woman between 18 and 75 years old in good health.

The V call is TRBV6-5, the J call TRBJ1-1. This CDR3 has 14 residues. Germline CDR1 and CDR2: MNHEY and SVGAGI. The CDR3: CASSYSPSNTEAFF.

Here the CDR3 reads CASSHRPGQGASNQPQHF. The V call is TRBV16, the J call TRBJ1-5; without DNA, the TCRdb call of TRBD1 cannot be checked. The CDR3 sequence is 18 residues long. The V gene's germline CDR1 is KGHSY and CDR2 FQNENV.